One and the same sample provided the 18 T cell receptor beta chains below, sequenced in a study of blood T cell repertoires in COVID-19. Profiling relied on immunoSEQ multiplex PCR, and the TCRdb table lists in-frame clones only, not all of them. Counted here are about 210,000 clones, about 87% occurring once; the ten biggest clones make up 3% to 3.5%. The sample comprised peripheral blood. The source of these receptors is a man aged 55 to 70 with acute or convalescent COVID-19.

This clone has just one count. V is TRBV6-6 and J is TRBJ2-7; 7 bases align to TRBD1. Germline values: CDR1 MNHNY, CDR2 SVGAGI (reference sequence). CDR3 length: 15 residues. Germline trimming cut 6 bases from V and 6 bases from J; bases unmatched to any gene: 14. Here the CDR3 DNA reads TGTGCCAGCAGCGATACACAGGGGTCCTTAGTCGAGCAGTACTTC. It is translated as CASSDTQGSLVEQYF.

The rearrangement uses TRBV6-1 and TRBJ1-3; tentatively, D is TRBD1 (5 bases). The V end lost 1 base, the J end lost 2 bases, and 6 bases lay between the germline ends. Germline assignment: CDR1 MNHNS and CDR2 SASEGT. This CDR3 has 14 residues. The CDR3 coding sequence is TGTGCCAGCAGTGAAGGGGGCCCTGGAAACACCATATATTTT. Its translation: CASSEGGPGNTIYF.

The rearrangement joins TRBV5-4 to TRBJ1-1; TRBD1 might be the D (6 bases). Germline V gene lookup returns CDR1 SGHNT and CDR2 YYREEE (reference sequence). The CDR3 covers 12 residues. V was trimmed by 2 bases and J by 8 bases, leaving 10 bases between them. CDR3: CASSLTGQEAFF. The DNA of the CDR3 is TGTGCCAGCAGCTTAACAGGGCAAGAAGCTTTCTTT.

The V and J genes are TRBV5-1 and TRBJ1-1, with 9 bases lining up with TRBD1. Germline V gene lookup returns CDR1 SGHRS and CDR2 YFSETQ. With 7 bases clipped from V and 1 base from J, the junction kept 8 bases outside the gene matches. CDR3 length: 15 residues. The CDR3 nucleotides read TGCGCCAGCTTGCGAGGGACAGGGTCGAACACTGAAGCTTTCTTT. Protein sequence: CASLRGTGSNTEAFF.

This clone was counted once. CDR3 residues: CASSPVDGSSGNTIYF. The CDR3 nucleotides are TGTGCCAGCAGCCCGGTCGACGGGTCCTCTGGAAACACCATATATTTT. This chain links TRBV3-1 (or the pseudogene TRBV3-2) with TRBJ1-3; D is unclear. The CDR3 is 16 residues long. The V and J ends lost 4 bases and 0 bases respectively, with 13 bases between them. CDR1 is LGHDT, CDR2 YNNKEL, per germline (reference sequence).

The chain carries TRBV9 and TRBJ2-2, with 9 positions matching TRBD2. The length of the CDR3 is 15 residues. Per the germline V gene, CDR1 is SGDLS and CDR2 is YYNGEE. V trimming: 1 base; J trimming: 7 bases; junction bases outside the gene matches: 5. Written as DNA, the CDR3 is TGTGCCAGCAGCGTACTTAGCGGGGGAAGCGGGGAGCTGTTTTTT. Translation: CASSVLSGGSGELFF. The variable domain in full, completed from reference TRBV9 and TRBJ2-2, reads DSGVTQTPKHLITATGQRVTLRCSPRSGDLSVYWYQQSLDQGLQFLIQYYNGEERAKGNILERFSAQQFPDLHSELNLSSLELGDSALYFCASSVLSGGSGELFFGEGSRLTVL.

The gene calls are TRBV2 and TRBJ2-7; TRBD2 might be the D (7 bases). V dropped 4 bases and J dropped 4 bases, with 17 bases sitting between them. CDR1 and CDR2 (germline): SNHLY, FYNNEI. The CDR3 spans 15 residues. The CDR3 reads CASSGPRGGDYEQYF. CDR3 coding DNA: TGTGCCAGCAGTGGACCCCGAGGGGGGGATTACGAGCAGTACTTC.

CDR3: CASSEFSGGAPDTQYF. The DNA of the CDR3 is TGTGCCAGCAGTGAGTTCAGCGGGGGGGCCCCTGATACGCAGTATTTT. This chain joins TRBV6-4 and TRBJ2-3; 10 bases map to TRBD2. Looked up from germline, CDR1 is MRHNA and CDR2 is SNTAGT. The CDR3 extends over 16 amino acids. With 3 bases clipped from V and 6 bases from J, the junction kept 9 bases outside the gene matches.

This CDR3 reads CAISVAGESSYEQYF. CDR3 nucleotides: TGTGCCATCAGTGTCGCAGGGGAGAGCTCCTACGAGCAGTACTTC. The chain couples TRBV10-3 to TRBJ2-7; a possible D gene is TRBD1 (6 bases). Trimming shortened V by 4 bases and J by 0 bases, and 13 bases separated the two germline ends. Germline-derived CDR1 and CDR2 are ENHRY and SYGVKD. The CDR3 is 15 amino acids.

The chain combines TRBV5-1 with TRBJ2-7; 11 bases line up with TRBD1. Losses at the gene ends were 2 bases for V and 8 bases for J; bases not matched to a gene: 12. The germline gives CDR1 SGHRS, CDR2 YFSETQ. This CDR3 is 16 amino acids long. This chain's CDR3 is CASSLGDRGGSNKQYF. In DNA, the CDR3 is TGCGCCAGCAGCTTAGGGGACAGGGGGGGAAGTAACAAGCAGTACTTC.

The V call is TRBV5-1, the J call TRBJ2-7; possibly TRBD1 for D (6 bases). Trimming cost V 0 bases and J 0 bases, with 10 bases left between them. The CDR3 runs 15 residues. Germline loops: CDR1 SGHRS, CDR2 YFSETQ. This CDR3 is CASSLDGTRSYEQYF. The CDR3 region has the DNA TGCGCCAGCAGCTTGGATGGGACACGCTCCTACGAGCAGTACTTC.

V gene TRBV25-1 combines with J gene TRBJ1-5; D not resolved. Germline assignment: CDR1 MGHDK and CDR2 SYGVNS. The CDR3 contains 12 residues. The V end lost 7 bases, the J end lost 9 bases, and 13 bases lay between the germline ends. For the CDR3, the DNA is TGTGCCAGCAAGAACAGTGGTGCGCCCCAGCATTTT. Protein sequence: CASKNSGAPQHF.

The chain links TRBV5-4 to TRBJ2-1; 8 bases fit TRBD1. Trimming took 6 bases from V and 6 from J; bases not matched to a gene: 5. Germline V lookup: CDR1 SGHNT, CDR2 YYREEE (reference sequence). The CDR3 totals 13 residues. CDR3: CASKRTGINEQFF. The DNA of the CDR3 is TGTGCCAGCAAGAGGACAGGGATCAATGAGCAGTTCTTC.

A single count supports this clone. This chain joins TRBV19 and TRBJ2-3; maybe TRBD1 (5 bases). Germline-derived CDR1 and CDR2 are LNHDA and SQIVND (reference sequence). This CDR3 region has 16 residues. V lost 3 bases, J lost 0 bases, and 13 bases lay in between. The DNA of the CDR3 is TGTGCCAGTAGTATGATGTCACAGGTCAGCACAGATACGCAGTATTTT. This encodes CASSMMSQVSTDTQYF.

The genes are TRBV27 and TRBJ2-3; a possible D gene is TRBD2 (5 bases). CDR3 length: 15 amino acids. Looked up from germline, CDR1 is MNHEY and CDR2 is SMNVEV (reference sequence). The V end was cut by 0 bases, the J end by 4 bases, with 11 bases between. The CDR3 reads CASSLSGRGADTQYF. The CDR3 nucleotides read TGTGCCAGCAGTTTATCGGGGAGAGGCGCAGATACGCAGTATTTT.

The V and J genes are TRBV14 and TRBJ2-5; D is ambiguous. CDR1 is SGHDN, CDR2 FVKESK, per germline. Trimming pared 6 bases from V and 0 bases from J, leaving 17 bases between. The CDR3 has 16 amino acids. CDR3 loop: CASSRTGPLYQETQYF. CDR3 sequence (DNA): TGTGCCAGCAGTAGAACCGGTCCCTTGTACCAAGAGACCCAGTACTTC.

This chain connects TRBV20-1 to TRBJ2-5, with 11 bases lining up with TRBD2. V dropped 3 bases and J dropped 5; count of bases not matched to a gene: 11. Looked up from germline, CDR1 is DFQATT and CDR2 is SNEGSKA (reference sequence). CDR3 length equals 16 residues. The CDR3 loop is CSASTPLAGGTETQYF. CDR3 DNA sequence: TGCAGTGCTAGTACCCCATTAGCGGGGGGGACGGAGACCCAGTACTTC.

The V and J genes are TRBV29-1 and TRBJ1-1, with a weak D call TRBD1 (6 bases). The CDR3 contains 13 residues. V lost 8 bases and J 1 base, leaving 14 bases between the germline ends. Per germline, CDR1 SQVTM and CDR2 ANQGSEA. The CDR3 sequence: CSTRTARNTEAFF. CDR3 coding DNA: TGCAGCACCCGGACAGCGAGGAACACTGAAGCTTTCTTT.